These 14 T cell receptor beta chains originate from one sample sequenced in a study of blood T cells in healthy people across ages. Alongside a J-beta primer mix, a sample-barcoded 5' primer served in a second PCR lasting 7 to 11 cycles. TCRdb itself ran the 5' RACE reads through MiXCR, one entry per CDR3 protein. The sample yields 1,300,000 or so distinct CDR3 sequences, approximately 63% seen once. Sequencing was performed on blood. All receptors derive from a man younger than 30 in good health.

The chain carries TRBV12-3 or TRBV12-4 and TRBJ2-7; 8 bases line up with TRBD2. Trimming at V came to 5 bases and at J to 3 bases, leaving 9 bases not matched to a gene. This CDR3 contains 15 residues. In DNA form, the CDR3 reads TGTGCCAGCAGTATTACTAGCGGAGAGAGCTACGAGCAGTACTTC. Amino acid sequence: CASSITSGESYEQYF.

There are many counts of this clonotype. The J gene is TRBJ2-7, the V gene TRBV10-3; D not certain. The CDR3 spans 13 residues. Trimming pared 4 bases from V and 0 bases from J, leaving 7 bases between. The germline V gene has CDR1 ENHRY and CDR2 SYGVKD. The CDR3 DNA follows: TGTGCCATCAGTGGAGGCAGCTCCTACGAGCAGTACTTC. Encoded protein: CAISGGSSYEQYF.

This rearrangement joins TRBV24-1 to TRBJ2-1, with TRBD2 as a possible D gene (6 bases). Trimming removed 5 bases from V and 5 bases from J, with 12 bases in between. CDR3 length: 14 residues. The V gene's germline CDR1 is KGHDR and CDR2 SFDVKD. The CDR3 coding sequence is TGTGCCACCAGTGCCGTCGGGAGAAACAATGAGCAGTTCTTC. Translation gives CATSAVGRNNEQFF.

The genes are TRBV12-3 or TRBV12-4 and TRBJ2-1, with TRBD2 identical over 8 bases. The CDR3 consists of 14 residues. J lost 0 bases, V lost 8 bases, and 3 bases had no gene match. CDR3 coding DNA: TGTGCCAGCCAAGGGACTAGCTCCTACAATGAGCAGTTCTTC. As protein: CASQGTSSYNEQFF.

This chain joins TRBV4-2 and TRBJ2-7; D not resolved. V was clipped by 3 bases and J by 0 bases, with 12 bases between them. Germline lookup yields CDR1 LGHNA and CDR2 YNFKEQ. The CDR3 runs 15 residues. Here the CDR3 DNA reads TGTGCCAGCAGCCATTTCGTACTAAGCTCCTACGAGCAGTACTTC. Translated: CASSHFVLSSYEQYF.

The CDR3 DNA follows: TGTGCCAGCAAGGTCTCCTACGAGCAGTTCTTC. This gives the protein CASKVSYEQFF. The genes are TRBV2 and TRBJ2-1, with D hard to call. Looked up from germline, CDR1 is SNHLY and CDR2 is FYNNEI. The V end was cut by 7 bases, the J end by 10 bases, with 11 bases between. There are 11 residues in the CDR3.

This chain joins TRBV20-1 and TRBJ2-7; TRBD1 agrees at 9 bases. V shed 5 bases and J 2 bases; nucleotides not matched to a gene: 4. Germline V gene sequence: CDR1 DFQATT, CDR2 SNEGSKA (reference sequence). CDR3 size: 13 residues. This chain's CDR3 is CSADWTGAYEQYF. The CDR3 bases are TGCAGTGCTGACTGGACAGGGGCCTACGAGCAGTACTTC.

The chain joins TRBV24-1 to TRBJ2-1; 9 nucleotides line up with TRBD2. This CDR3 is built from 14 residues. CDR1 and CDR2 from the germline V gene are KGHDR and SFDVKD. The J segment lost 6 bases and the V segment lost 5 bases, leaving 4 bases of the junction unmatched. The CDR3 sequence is CATSAGLALNEQFF. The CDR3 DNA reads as TGTGCCACCAGTGCGGGACTAGCCCTCAATGAGCAGTTCTTC.

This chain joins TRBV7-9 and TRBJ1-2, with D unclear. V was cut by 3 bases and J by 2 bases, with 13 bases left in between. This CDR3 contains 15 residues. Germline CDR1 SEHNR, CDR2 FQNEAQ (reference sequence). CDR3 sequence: CASSFPTSWNYGYTF. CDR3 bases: TGTGCCAGCAGCTTCCCGACCTCCTGGAACTATGGCTACACCTTC.

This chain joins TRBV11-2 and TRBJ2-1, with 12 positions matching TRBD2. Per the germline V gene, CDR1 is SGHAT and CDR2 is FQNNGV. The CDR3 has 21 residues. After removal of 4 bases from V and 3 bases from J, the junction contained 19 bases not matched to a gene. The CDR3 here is CASSWKTGTSGRGANYNEQFF. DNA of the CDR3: TGTGCCAGCAGCTGGAAGACCGGGACTAGCGGGCGAGGGGCCAACTACAATGAGCAGTTCTTC.

The CDR3 DNA is TGTGCCAGCAGTTACTCAGAACGCCAGAGGTGGGAGACCCAGTACTTC. Translating gives CASSYSERQRWETQYF. The V call is TRBV6-2 or TRBV6-3, the J call TRBJ2-5; D ambiguous. The CDR3 is 16 amino acids. In germline, CDR1 is MNHEY, CDR2 SVGEGT. V lost 0 bases and J lost 5, with 16 bases in between.

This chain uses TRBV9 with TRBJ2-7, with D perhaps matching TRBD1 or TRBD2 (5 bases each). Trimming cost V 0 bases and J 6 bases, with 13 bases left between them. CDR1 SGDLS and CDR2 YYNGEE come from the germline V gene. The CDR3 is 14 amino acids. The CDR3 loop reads CASSVDLGVGEQYF. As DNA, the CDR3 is TGTGCCAGCAGCGTAGATTTGGGGGTCGGCGAGCAGTACTTC.

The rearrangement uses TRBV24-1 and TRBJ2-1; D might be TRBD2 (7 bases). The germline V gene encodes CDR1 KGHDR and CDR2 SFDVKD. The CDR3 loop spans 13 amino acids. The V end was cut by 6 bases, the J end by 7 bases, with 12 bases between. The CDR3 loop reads CATSNREGNEQFF. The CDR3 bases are TGTGCCACCAGTAACAGGGAGGGGAATGAGCAGTTCTTC.

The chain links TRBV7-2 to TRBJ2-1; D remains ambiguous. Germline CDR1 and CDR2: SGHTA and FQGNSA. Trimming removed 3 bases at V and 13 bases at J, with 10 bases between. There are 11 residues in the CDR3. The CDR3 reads CASSLSEPQFF. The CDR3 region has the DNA TGTGCCAGCAGCTTGTCGGAGCCCCAGTTCTTC.